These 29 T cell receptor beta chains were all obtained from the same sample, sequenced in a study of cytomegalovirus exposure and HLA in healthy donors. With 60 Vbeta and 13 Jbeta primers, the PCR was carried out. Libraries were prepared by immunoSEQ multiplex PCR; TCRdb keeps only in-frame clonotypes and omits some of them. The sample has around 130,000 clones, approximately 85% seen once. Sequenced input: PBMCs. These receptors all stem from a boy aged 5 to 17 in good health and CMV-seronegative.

The chain's CDR3 is CASSVETGGYGYTF. The CDR3 DNA reads as TGTGCCAGCAGTGTCGAAACAGGGGGCTATGGCTACACCTTC. V is TRBV6-1 and J is TRBJ1-2, with 8 positions matching TRBD1. The V segment lost 4 bases and the J segment 4 bases; nucleotides outside the gene matches: 5. The CDR3 has 14 residues. CDR1 is MNHNS and CDR2 is SASEGT in the germline V gene.

CDR3 region: CASSFLVFTSTDTQYF. The CDR3 DNA is TGTGCCAGCAGCTTTTTGGTCTTCACTTCCACAGATACGCAGTATTTT. The chain employs TRBV7-2 and TRBJ2-3; D is ambiguous. Germline CDR1 SGHTA, CDR2 FQGNSA. The CDR3 length is 16 residues. V lost 3 bases to trimming and J lost 2 bases, with 15 bases between them.

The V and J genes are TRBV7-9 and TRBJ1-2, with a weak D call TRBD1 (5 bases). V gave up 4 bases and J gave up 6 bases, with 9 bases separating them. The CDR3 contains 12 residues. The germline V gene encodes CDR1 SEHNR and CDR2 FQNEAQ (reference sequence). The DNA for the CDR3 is TGTGCCAGCAGCTCGGGGGGGGATGGCTACACCTTC. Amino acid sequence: CASSSGGDGYTF.

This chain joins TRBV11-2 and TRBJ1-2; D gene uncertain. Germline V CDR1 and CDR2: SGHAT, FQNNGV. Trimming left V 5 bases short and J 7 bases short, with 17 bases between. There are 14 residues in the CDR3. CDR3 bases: TGTGCCAGCAGCACACCAGGATTCGGGAGTGGCTACACCTTC. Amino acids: CASSTPGFGSGYTF. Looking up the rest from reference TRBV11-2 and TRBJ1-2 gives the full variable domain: EAGVAQSPRYKIIEKRQSVAFWCNPISGHATLYWYQQILGQGPKLLIQFQNNGVVDDSQLPKDRFSAERLKGVDSTLKIQPAKLEDSAVYLCASSTPGFGSGYTFGSGTRLTVV.

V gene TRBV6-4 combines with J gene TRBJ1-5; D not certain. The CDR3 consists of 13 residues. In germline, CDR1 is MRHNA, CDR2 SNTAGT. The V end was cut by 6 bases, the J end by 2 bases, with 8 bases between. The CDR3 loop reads CASSEAGNQPQHF. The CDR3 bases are TGTGCCAGCAGCGAGGCGGGCAATCAGCCCCAGCATTTT.

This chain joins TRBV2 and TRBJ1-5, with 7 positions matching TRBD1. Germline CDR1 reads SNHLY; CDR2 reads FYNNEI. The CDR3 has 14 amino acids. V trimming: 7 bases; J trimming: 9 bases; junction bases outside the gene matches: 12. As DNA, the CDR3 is TGTGCCAGCAACGGAGGGACAGTAGGCCGGCCCCAGCATTTT. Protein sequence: CASNGGTVGRPQHF.

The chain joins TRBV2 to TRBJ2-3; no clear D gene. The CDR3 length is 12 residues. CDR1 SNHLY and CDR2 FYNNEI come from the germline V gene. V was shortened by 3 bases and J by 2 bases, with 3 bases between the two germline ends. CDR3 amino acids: CASSDNTDTQYF. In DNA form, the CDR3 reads TGTGCCAGCAGTGACAACACAGATACGCAGTATTTT.

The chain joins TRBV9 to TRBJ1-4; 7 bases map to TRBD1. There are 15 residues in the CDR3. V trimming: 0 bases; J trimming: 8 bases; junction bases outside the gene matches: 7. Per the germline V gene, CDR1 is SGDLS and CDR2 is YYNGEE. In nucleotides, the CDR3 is TGTGCCAGCAGCGTAGCTACAGGGGAATCAGAAAAACTGTTTTTT. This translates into CASSVATGESEKLFF.

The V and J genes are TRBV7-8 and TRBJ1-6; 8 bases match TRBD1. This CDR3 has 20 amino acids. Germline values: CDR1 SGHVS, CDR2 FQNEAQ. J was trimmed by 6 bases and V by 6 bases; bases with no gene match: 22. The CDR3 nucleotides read TGTGCCAGCAGTTTTAACCGACAGGGGCTCCCGAGAAGACCTAATTCACCCCTCCACTTT. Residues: CASSFNRQGLPRRPNSPLHF.

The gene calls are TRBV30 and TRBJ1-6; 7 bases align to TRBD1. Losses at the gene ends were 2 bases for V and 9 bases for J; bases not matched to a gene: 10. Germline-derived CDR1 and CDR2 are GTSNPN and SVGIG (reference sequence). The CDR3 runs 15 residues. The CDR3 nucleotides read TGTGCCTGGAGTCCACCGGGACAGAACTTTTCACCCCTCCACTTT. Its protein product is CAWSPPGQNFSPLHF.

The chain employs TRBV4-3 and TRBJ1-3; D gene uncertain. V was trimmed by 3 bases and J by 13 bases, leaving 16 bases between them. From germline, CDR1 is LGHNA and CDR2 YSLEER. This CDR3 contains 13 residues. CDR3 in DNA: TGCGCCAGCAGCCAGACGGACGGACTAGTTATATATTTT. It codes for CASSQTDGLVIYF.

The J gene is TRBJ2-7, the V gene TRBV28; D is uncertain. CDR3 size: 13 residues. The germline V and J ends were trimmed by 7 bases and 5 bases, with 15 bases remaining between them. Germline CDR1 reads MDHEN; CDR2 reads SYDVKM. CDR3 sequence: CASTLFESNEQYF. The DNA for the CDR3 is TGTGCCAGCACTCTTTTTGAGTCAAACGAGCAGTACTTC.

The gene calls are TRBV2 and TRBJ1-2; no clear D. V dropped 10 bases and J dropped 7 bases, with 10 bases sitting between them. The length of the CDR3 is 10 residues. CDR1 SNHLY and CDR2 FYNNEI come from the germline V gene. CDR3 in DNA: TGTGCCACCAAGAGTTCTGGCTACACCTTC. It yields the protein CATKSSGYTF.

The CDR3 is CAWSVLRNDLRNQPQHF. The CDR3 DNA reads as TGTGCCTGGAGTGTACTGCGGAACGACTTAAGGAATCAGCCCCAGCATTTT. The V call is TRBV30, the J call TRBJ1-5; D not resolved. Trimming stripped 0 bases from V and 4 bases from J, with 19 bases between. Germline V gene lookup returns CDR1 GTSNPN and CDR2 SVGIG (reference sequence). This CDR3 is built from 17 residues.

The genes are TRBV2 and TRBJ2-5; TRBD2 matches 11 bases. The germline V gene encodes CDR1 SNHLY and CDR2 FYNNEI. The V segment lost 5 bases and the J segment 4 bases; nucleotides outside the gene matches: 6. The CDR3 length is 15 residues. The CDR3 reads CASSPLAGGLETQYF. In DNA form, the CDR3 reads TGTGCCAGCAGTCCCTTAGCGGGGGGGTTAGAGACCCAGTACTTC.

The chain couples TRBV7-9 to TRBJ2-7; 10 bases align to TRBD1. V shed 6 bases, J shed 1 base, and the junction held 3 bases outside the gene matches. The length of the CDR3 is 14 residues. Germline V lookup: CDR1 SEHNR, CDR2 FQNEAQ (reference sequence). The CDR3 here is CASRGQGESYEQYF. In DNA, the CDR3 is TGTGCCAGCAGAGGACAGGGGGAGTCCTACGAGCAGTACTTC.

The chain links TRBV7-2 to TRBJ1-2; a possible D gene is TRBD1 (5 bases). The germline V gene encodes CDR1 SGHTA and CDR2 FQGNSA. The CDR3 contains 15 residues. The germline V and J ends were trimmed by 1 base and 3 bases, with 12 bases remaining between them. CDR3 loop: CASSLGVGGYYGYTF. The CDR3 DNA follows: TGTGCCAGCAGCTTAGGGGTGGGGGGTTACTATGGCTACACCTTC.

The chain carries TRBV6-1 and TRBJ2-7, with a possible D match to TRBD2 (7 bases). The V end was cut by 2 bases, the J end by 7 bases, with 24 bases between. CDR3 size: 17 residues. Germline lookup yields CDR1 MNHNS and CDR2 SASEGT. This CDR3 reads CASSEFAGGQILGEQYF. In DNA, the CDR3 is TGTGCCAGCAGTGAATTTGCCGGGGGGCAGATCCTGGGGGAGCAGTACTTC.

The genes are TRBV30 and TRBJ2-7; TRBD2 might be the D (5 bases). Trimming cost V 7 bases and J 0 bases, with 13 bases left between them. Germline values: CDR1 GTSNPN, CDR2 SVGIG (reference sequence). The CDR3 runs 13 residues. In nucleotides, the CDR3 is TGTGCCTCCGAGTCGGAGGACTCCTACGAGCAGTACTTC. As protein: CASESEDSYEQYF.

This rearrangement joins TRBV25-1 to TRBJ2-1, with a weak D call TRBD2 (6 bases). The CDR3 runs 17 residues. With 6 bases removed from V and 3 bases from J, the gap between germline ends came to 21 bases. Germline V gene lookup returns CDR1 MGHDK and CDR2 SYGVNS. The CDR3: CASSPWVTRGFYNEQFF. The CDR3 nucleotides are TGTGCCAGCAGCCCATGGGTGACTAGGGGTTTCTACAATGAGCAGTTCTTC.

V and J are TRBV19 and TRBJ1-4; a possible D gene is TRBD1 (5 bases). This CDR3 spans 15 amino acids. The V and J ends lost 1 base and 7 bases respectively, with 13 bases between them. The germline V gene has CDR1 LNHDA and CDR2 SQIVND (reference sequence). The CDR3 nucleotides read TGTGCCAGTAGTATAGGGGGCAGGATGCTTGAAAAACTGTTTTTT. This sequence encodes CASSIGGRMLEKLFF. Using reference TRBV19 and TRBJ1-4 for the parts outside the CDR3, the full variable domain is DGGITQSPKYLFRKEGQNVTLSCEQNLNHDAMYWYRQDPGQGLRLIYYSQIVNDFQKGDIAEGYSVSREKKESFPLTVTSAQKNPTAFYLCASSIGGRMLEKLFFGSGTQLSVL.

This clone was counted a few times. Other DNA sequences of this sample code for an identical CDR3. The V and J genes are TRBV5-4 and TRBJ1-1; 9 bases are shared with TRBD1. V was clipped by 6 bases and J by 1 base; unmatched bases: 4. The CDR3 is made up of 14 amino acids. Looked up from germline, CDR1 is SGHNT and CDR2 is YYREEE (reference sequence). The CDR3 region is CASNKGQGNTEAFF. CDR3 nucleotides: TGTGCCAGCAACAAGGGACAGGGGAACACTGAAGCTTTCTTT.

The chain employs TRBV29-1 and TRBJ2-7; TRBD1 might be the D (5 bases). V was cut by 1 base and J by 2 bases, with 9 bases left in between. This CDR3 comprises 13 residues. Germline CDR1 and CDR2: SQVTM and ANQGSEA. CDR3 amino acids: CSVEGRDPYEQYF. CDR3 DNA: TGCAGCGTTGAAGGCAGGGATCCCTACGAGCAGTACTTC.

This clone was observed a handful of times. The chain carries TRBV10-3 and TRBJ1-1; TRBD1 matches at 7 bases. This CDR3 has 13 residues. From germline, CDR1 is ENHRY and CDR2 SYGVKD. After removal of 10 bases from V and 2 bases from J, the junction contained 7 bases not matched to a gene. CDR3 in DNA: TGTGCCAGCACAGGGGACCCTAACACTGAAGCTTTCTTT. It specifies CASTGDPNTEAFF.

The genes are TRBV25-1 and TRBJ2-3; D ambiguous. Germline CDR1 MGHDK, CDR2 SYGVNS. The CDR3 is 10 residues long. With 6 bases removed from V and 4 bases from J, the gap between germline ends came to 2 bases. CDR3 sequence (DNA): TGTGCCAGCAGCGCAGATACGCAGTATTTT. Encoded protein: CASSADTQYF.

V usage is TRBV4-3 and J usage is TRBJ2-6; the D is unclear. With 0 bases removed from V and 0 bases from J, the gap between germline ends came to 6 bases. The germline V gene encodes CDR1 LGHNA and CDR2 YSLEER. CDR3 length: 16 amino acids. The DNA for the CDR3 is TGCGCCAGCAGCCAAGAAACGAGCTCTGGGGCCAACGTCCTGACTTTC. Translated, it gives CASSQETSSGANVLTF.

The CDR3 nucleotides are TGTGCCAGCAGCGTAGGGACAGGGTTCAATCAGCCCCAGCATTTT. Translated: CASSVGTGFNQPQHF. The chain recombines TRBV9 with TRBJ1-5; the match to TRBD1 covers 8 bases. The germline V gene has CDR1 SGDLS and CDR2 YYNGEE. With V trimmed by 0 bases and J by 3 bases, 2 bases remained unmatched. The CDR3 spans 15 residues.

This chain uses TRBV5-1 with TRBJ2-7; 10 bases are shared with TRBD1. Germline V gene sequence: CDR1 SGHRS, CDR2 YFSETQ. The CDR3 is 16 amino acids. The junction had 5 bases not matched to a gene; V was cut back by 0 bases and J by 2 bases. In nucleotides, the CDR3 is TGCGCCAGCAGCTTGGGGGACAGGGGAGTTCCCTACGAGCAGTACTTC. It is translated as CASSLGDRGVPYEQYF.

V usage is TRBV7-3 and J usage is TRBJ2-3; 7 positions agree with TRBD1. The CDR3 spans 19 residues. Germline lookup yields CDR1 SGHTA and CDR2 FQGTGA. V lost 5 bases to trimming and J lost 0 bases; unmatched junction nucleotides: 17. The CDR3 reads CASSPPPDRAALSTDTQYF. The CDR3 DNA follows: TGTGCCAGCAGCCCCCCTCCCGACAGGGCTGCTTTGAGCACAGATACGCAGTATTTT.